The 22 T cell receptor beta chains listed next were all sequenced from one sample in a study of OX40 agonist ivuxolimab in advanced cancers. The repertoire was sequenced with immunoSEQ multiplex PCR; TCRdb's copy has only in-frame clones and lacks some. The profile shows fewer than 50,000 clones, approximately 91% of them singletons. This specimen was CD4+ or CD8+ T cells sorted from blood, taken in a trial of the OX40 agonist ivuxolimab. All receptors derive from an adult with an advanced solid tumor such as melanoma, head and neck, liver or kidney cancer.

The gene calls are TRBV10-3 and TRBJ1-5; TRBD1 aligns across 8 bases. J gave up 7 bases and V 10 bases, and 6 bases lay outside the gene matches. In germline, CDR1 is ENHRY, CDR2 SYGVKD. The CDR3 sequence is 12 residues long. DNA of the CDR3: TGTGCCAGCGGACAGGGAGAACAGCCCCAGCATTTT. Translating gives CASGQGEQPQHF.

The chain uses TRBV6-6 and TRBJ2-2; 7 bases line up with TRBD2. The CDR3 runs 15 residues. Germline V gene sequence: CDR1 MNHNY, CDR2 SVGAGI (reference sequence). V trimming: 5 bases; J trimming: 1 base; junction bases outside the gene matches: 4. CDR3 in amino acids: CASSLADKNTGELFF. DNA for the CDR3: TGTGCCAGCAGTCTAGCGGATAAGAACACCGGGGAGCTGTTTTTT.

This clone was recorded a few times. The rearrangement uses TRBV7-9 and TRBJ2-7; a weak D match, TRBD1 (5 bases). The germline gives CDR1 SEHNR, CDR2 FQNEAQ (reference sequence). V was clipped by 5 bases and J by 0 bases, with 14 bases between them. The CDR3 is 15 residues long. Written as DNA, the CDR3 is TGTGCCAGCAGCACCGACAGAATTTCCTCCTACGAGCAGTACTTC. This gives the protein CASSTDRISSYEQYF.

The CDR3 here is CASSFTQGERETQYF. The CDR3 coding sequence is TGTGCCAGCAGCTTTACTCAAGGGGAGAGAGAGACCCAGTACTTC. J is TRBJ2-5 and V is TRBV11-2; either TRBD1 or TRBD2 may supply D (5 bases each). The CDR3 length is 15 residues. Germline assignment: CDR1 SGHAT and CDR2 FQNNGV. V dropped 3 bases and J dropped 4 bases, with 15 bases sitting between them.

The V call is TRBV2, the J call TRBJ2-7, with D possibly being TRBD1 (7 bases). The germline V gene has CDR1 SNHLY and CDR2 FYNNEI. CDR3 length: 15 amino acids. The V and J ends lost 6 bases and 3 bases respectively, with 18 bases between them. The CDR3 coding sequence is TGTGCCAGCAGCGGCCGGACAGGAGGGAACTACGAGCAGTACTTC. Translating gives CASSGRTGGNYEQYF.

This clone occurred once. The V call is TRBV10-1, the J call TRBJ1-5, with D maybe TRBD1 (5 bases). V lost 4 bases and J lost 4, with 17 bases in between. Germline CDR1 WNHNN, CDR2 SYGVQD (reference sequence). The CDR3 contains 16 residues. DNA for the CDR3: TGCGCCAGCAGTGGGAGGGGCCGCCAAAGTAATCAGCCCCAGCATTTT. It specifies CASSGRGRQSNQPQHF.

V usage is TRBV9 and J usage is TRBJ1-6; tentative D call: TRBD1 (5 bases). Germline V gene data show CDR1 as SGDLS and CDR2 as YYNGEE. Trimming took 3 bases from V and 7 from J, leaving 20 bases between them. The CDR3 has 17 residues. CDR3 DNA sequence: TGTGCCAGCAGCGCGAGGGGAGTAGAGGGGCCGAATTCACCCCTCCACTTT. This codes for CASSARGVEGPNSPLHF. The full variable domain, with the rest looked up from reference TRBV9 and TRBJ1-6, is DSGVTQTPKHLITATGQRVTLRCSPRSGDLSVYWYQQSLDQGLQFLIQYYNGEERAKGNILERFSAQQFPDLHSELNLSSLELGDSALYFCASSARGVEGPNSPLHFGNGTRLTVT.

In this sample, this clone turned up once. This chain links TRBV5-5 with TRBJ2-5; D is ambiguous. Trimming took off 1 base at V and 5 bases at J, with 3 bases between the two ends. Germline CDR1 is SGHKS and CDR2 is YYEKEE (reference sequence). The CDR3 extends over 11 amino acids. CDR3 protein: CASSLYETQYF. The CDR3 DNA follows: TGTGCCAGCAGCTTGTATGAGACCCAGTACTTC.

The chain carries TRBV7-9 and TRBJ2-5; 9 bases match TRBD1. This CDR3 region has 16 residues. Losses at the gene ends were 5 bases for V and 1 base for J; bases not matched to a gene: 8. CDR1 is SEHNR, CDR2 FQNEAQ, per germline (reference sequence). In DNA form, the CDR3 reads TGTGCCAGCAGCGGATCGGGACAGGGTGGCCAAGAGACCCAGTACTTC. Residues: CASSGSGQGGQETQYF.

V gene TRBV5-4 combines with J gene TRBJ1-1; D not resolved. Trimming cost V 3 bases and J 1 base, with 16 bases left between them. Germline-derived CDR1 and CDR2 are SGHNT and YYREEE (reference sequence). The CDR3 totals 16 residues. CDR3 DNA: TGTGCCAGCAGCTCGGGAGGAAGGCAGAAGAACACTGAAGCTTTCTTT. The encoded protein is CASSSGGRQKNTEAFF.

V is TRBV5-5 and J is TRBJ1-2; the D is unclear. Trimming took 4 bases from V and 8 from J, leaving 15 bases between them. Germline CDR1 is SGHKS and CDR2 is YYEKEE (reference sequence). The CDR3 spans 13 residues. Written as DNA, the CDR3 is TGTGCCAGCAGCCACGCAGAATCTCAGGGCTACACCTTC. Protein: CASSHAESQGYTF.

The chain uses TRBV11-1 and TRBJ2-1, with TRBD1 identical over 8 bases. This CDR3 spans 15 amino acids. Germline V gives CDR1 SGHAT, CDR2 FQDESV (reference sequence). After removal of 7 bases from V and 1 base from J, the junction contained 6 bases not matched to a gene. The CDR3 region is CASNPRTGSYNEQFF. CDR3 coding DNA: TGTGCCAGCAACCCTCGGACAGGGTCCTACAATGAGCAGTTCTTC.

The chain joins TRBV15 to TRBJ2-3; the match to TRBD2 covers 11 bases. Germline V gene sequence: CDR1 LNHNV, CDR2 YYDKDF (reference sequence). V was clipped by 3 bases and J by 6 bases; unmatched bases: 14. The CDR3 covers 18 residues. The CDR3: CATSSPGSSGGAWDTQYF. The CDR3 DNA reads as TGTGCCACCAGCAGCCCCGGGAGTAGCGGGGGGGCCTGGGATACGCAGTATTTT.

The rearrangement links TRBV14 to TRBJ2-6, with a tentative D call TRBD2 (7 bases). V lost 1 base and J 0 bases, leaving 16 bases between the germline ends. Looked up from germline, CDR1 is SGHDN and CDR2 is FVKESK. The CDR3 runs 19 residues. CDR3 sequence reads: CASSQGWGRGASGANVLTF. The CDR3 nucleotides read TGTGCCAGCAGCCAAGGCTGGGGACGGGGGGCCTCTGGGGCCAACGTCCTGACTTTC. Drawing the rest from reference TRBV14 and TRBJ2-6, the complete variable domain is EAGVTQFPSHSVIEKGQTVTLRCDPISGHDNLYWYRRVMGKEIKFLLHFVKESKQDESGMPNNRFLAERTGGTYSTLKVQPAELEDSGVYFCASSQGWGRGASGANVLTFGAGSRLTVL.

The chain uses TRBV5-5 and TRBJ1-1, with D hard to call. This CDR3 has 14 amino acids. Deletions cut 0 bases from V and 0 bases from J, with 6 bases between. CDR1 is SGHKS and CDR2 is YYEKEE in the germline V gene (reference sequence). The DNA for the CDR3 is TGTGCCAGCAGCTTGGATCGACTGAACACTGAAGCTTTCTTT. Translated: CASSLDRLNTEAFF.

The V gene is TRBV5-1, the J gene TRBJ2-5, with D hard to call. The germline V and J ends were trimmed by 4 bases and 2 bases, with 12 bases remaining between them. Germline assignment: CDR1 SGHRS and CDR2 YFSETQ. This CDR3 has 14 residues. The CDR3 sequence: CASSGQVGQETQYF. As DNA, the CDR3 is TGCGCCAGCAGCGGTCAGGTGGGGCAAGAGACCCAGTACTTC.

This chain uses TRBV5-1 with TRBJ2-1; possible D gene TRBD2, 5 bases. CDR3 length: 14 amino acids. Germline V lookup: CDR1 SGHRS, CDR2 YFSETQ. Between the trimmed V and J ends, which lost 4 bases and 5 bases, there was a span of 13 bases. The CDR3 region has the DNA TGCGCCAGCAGCCCGGCCGGACTGGACAATGAGCAGTTCTTC. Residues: CASSPAGLDNEQFF.

CDR3 sequence (DNA): TGCGCCAGCAGCCACCTCCCGGGGAGCGGGGAATACGAGCAGTACTTC. Translating gives CASSHLPGSGEYEQYF. This chain links TRBV4-3 with TRBJ2-7; 7 nucleotides match TRBD2. Losses at the gene ends were 3 bases for V and 4 bases for J; bases not matched to a gene: 12. The germline V gene has CDR1 LGHNA and CDR2 YSLEER. This CDR3 contains 16 residues.

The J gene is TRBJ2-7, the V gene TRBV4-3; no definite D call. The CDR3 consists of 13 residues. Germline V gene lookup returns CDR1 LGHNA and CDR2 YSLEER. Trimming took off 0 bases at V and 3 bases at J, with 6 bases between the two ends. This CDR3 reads CASSQEGDYEQYF. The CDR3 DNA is TGCGCCAGCAGCCAAGAAGGTGACTACGAGCAGTACTTC.

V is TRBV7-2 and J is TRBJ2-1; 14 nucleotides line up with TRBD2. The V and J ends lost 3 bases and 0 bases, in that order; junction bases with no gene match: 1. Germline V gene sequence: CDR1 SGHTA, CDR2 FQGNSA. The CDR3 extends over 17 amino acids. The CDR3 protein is CASSFGTSGSSYNEQFF. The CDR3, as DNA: TGTGCCAGCAGCTTTGGGACTAGCGGGAGCTCCTACAATGAGCAGTTCTTC.

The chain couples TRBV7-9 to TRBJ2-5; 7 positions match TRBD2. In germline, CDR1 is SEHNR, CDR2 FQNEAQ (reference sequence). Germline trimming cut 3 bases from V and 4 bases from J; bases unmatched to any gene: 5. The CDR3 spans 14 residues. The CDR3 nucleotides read TGTGCCAGCAGCTTTGCGGGAGAGGGAGAGACCCAGTACTTC. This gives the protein CASSFAGEGETQYF.

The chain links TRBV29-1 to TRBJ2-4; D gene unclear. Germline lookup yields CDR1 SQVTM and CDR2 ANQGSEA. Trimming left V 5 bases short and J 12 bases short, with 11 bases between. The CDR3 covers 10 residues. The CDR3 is CSVPRVCQYF. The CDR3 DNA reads TGCAGCGTTCCCCGGGTGTGTCAGTACTTC.